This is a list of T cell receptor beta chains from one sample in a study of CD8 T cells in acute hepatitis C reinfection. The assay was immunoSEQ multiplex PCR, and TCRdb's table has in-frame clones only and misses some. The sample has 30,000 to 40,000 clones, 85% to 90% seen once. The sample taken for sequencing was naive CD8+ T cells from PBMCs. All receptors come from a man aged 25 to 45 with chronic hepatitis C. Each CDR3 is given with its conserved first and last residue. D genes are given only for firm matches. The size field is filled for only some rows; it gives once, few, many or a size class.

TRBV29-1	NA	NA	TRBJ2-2	CSVAGQKNTGELFF	TGCAGCGTGGCTGGACAGAAGAACACCGGGGAGCTGTTTTTT
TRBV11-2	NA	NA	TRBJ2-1	CASSLNPAADEQFF	TGTGCCAGCAGCTTAAACCCTGCGGCAGATGAGCAGTTCTTC
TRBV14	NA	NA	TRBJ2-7	CASSQERGPSYEQYF	TGTGCCAGCAGCCAAGAGAGGGGACCCTCCTACGAGCAGTACTTC
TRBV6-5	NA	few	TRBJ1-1	CASSYSGGPNTEAFF	TGTGCCAGCAGTTACTCTGGGGGGCCGAACACTGAAGCTTTCTTT
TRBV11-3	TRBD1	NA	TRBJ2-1	CASSLETGIEVNEQFF	TGTGCCAGCAGCTTAGAGACAGGGATTGAGGTCAATGAGCAGTTCTTC
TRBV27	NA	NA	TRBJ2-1	CASSSTGREQFF	TGTGCCAGCAGTTCCACAGGGAGGGAGCAGTTCTTC
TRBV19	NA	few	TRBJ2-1	CASSIVPASAHNEQFF	TGTGCCAGTAGTATCGTTCCGGCTAGCGCCCACAATGAGCAGTTCTTC
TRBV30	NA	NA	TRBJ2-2	CAWIQGSRVGFGELFF	TGTGCCTGGATCCAGGGTTCAAGGGTCGGGTTCGGGGAGCTGTTTTTT
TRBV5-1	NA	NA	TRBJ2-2	CASSWSLDTSSITTGELFF	TGCGCCAGCAGCTGGAGTCTGGACACCTCTTCTATAACCACCGGGGAGCTGTTTTTT
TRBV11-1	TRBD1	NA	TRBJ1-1	CASSLWTGVEAFF	TGTGCCAGCAGCTTATGGACAGGAGTCGAAGCTTTCTTT
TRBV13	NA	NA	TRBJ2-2	CASSLGDPTGELFF	TGTGCCAGCAGCTTAGGCGACCCCACCGGGGAGCTGTTTTTT
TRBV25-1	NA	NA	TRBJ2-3	CASSGGGWADTQYF	TGTGCCAGCAGTGGTGGAGGGTGGGCAGATACGCAGTATTTT
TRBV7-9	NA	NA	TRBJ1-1	CASSLAPVRLPEAFF	TGTGCCAGCAGCTTAGCGCCCGTCCGCTTGCCTGAAGCTTTCTTT
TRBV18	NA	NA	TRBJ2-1	CASSPDSPYNEQFF	TGTGCCAGCTCACCAGACAGTCCCTACAATGAGCAGTTCTTC
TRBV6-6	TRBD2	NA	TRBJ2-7	CASSYQAGVRYEQYF	TGTGCCAGCAGTTACCAAGCGGGAGTTCGGTACGAGCAGTACTTC
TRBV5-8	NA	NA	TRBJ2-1	CASSLAGYSYNEQFF	TGTGCCAGCAGCTTGGCGGGGTATTCTTACAATGAGCAGTTCTTC
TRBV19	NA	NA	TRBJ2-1	CASSTIDGSRSYNEQFF	TGTGCCAGTAGTACTATAGACGGGAGCCGGTCCTACAATGAGCAGTTCTTC
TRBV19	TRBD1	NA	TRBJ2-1	CASGRGPSSYNEQFF	TGTGCCAGCGGTAGGGGGCCTAGCTCCTACAATGAGCAGTTCTTC
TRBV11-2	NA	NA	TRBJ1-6	CASSQGGGMYSPLHF	TGTGCCAGCAGCCAAGGGGGGGGGATGTATTCACCCCTCCACTTT
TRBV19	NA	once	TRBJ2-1	CASSWTGYNEQFF	TGTGCCAGTAGTTGGACTGGATACAATGAGCAGTTCTTC
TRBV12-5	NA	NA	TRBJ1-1	CASGLGRANEAFF	TGTGCTAGTGGTTTGGGACGGGCAAATGAAGCTTTCTTT
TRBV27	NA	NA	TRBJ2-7	CASSLNGYEQYF	TGTGCCAGCAGTTTGAACGGTTACGAGCAGTACTTC
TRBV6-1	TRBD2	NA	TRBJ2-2	CASRLVAGNTGELFF	TGTGCCAGCCGCTTAGTAGCGGGAAACACCGGGGAGCTGTTTTTT
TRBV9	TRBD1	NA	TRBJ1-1	CASSPGTGWNTEAFF	TGTGCCAGCAGCCCGGGGACAGGGTGGAACACTGAAGCTTTCTTT
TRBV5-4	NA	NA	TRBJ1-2	CASSLQGNYTF	TGTGCCAGCAGCTTGCAGGGGAACTACACCTTC
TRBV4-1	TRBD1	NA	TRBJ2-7	CASSPGTGDSYEQYF	TGCGCCAGCAGCCCAGGGACAGGAGACTCCTACGAGCAGTACTTC
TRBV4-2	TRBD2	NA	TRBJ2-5	CASSQEAGEETQYF	TGTGCCAGCAGCCAAGAAGCGGGGGAAGAGACCCAGTACTTC
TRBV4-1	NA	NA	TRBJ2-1	CASSQGILAGSYNEQFF	TGCGCCAGCAGCCAAGGAATTCTGGCGGGGTCATACAATGAGCAGTTCTTC
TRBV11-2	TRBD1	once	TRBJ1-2	CASSLQGGGDGYTF	TGTGCCAGCAGCCTCCAGGGGGGGGGAGATGGCTACACCTTC
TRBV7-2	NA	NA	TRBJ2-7	CASRTSSYEQYF	TGTGCCAGCCGGACGAGCTCCTACGAGCAGTACTTC
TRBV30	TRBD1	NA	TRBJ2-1	CAWSPPDRGRDNEQFF	TGTGCCTGGAGTCCGCCTGACAGGGGGAGAGATAATGAGCAGTTCTTC
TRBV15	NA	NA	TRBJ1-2	CATSVDGQGGNGYTF	TGTGCCACCAGCGTAGATGGTCAGGGAGGAAATGGCTACACCTTC
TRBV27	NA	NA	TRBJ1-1	CASSRAGSNTEAFF	TGTGCCAGCAGCAGAGCGGGCTCGAACACTGAAGCTTTCTTT
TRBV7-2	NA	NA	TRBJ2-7	CASSTSYEQYF	TGTGCCAGCAGCACCTCCTACGAGCAGTACTTC
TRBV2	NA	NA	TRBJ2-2	CASRPPGSTGELFF	TGTGCCAGCAGACCCCCGGGCTCGACCGGGGAGCTGTTTTTT
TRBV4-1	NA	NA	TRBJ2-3	CASSLLTSSPGEDTQYF	TGCGCCAGCAGCCTTCTCACTAGCTCCCCCGGAGAAGATACGCAGTATTTT
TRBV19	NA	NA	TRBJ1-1	CASSKVQTLNTEAFF	TGTGCCAGTAGTAAGGTCCAGACCTTGAACACTGAAGCTTTCTTT